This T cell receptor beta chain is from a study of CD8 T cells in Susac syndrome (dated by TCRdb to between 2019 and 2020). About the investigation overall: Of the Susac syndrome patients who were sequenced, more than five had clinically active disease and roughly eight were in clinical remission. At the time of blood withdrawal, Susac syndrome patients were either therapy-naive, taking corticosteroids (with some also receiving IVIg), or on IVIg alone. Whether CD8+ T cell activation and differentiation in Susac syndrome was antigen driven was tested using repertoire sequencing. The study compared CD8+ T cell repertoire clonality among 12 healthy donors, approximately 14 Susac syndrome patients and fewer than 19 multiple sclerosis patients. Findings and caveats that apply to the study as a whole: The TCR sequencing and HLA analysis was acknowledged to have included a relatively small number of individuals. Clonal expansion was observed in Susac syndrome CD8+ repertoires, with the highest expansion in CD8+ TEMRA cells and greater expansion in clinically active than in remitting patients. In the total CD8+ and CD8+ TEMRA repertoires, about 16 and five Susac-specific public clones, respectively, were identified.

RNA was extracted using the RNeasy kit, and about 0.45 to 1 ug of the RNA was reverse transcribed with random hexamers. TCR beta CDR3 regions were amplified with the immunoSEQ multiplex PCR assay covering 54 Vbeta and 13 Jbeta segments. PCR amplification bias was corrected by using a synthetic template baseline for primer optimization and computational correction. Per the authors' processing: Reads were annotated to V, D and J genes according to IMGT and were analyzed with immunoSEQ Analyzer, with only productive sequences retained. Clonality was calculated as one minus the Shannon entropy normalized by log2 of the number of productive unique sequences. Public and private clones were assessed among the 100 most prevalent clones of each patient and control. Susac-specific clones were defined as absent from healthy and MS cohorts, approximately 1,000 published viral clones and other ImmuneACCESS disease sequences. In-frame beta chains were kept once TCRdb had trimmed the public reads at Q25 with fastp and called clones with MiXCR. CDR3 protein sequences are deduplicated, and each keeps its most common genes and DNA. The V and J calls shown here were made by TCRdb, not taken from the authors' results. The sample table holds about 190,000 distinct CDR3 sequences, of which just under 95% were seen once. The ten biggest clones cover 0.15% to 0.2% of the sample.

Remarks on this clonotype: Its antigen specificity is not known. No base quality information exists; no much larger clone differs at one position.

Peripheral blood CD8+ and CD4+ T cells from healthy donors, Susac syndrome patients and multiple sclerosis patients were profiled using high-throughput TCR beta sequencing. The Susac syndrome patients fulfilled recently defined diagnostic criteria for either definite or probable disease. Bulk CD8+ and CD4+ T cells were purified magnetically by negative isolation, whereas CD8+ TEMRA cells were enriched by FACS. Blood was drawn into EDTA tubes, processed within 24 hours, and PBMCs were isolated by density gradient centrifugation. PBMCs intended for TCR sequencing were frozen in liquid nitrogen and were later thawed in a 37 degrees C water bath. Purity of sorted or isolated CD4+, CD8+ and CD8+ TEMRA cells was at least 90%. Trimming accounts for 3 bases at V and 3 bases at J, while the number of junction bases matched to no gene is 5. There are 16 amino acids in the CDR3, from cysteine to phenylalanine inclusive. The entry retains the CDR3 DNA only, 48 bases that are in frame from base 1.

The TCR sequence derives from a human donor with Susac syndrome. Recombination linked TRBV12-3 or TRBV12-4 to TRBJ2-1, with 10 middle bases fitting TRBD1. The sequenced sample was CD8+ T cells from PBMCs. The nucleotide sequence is TGTGCCAGCAGTTTCCACCGGGACAGGGGCTACAATGAGCAGTTCTTC. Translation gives CASSFHRDRGYNEQFF.